Below are 6 T cell receptor beta chains sequenced from a single sample in a study of siplizumab effects on memory and regulatory T cells. The assay was immunoSEQ multiplex PCR, and TCRdb's table has in-frame clones only and misses some. The sample carries 95,000 to 130,000 clones, about 95% recorded once. The material sequenced was non-Treg CD4+ T cells sorted from blood. The receptors were sampled from a human donor in good health.

The chain recombines TRBV18 with TRBJ1-1; D gene unclear. This CDR3 is 13 amino acids long. The germline V and J ends were trimmed by 3 bases and 5 bases, with 10 bases remaining between them. Germline V gene lookup returns CDR1 KGHSH and CDR2 LQKENI. CDR3: CASSPGEVTEAFF. CDR3 sequence (DNA): TGTGCCAGCTCACCGGGCGAGGTGACTGAAGCTTTCTTT. Full variable domain (rest looked up from reference TRBV18 and TRBJ1-1): NAGVMQNPRHLVRRRGQEARLRCSPMKGHSHVYWYRQLPEEGLKFMVYLQKENIIDESGMPKERFSAEFPKEGPSILRIQQVVRGDSAAYFCASSPGEVTEAFFGQGTRLTVV.

The J gene is TRBJ2-7, the V gene TRBV14; 11 bases agree with TRBD2. This CDR3 has 13 residues. The germline CDR1 and CDR2 sequences are SGHDN and FVKESK. J gave up 7 bases and V 6 bases, and 5 bases lay outside the gene matches. Here the CDR3 reads CASRLAGAGEQYF. The CDR3 nucleotides are TGTGCCAGCAGACTAGCGGGGGCTGGGGAGCAGTACTTC.

J is TRBJ1-3 and V is TRBV7-3; D is unclear. Deletions cut 2 bases from V and 0 bases from J, with 5 bases between. Germline values: CDR1 SGHTA, CDR2 FQGTGA. The CDR3 is made up of 14 amino acids. As DNA, the CDR3 is TGTGCCAGCAGCTTAGGGGTCTCTGGAAACACCATATATTTT. Translation: CASSLGVSGNTIYF. Based on the CDR3 plus reference TRBV7-3 and TRBJ1-3, the full variable domain is GAGVSQTPSNKVTEKGKYVELRCDPISGHTALYWYRQSLGQGPEFLIYFQGTGAADDSGLPNDRFFAVRPEGSVSTLKIQRTERGDSAVYLCASSLGVSGNTIYFGEGSWLTVV.

V usage is TRBV29-1 and J usage is TRBJ2-3, with 9 bases matching TRBD2. With V trimmed by 5 bases and J by 3 bases, 18 bases remained unmatched. CDR3 size: 18 residues. The V gene's germline CDR1 is SQVTM and CDR2 ANQGSEA. The CDR3 protein is CSVQTWGLAGVGTDTQYF. CDR3 coding DNA: TGCAGCGTTCAAACCTGGGGATTAGCGGGAGTGGGAACAGATACGCAGTATTTT.

The chain uses TRBV28 and TRBJ1-4, with TRBD1 matching 9 bases. Germline loops: CDR1 MDHEN, CDR2 SYDVKM. The CDR3 loop spans 17 amino acids. The junction had 6 bases not matched to a gene; V was cut back by 4 bases and J by 0 bases. The CDR3 DNA reads as TGTGCCAGCAGTTCGACAGGGGGGCTTGCAACTAATGAAAAACTGTTTTTT. Translated, it gives CASSSTGGLATNEKLFF. The full variable domain, with the rest looked up from reference TRBV28 and TRBJ1-4, is DVKVTQSSRYLVKRTGEKVFLECVQDMDHENMFWYRQDPGLGLRLIYFSYDVKMKEKGDIPEGYSVSREKKERFSLILESASTNQTSMYLCASSSTGGLATNEKLFFGSGTQLSVL.

This chain joins TRBV18 and TRBJ1-2; no clear D. Germline-derived CDR1 and CDR2 are KGHSH and LQKENI. Trimming stripped 7 bases from V and 4 bases from J, with 13 bases between. The CDR3 consists of 13 residues. The CDR3 region is CASFSTDTYGYTF. CDR3 DNA: TGTGCCAGCTTCTCTACAGATACCTATGGCTACACCTTC.